This T cell receptor (beta chain) was obtained from a study of vaccination effects on CD4 cells after COVID-19. Study-wide background: All participants had two doses of either the BNT162b2 or mRNA-1273 vaccine.

Germline V gene data show CDR1 as SGHTA and CDR2 as FQGNSA. This CDR3 has 12 amino acids. Trimming took 5 bases from V and 2 from J, leaving 6 bases between them. In the case of this clone: Its matching antigen is unknown.

Antigen-specific CD4+ T cells were first expanded with viral peptide pools by the ViraFEST assay and only then sequenced. Isolating CD4+ T cells followed about 10 days of culture. None of these healthy vaccinees had been infected with SARS-CoV-2 before vaccination. In the cultures, half the medium was exchanged for IL-2 medium on days 3 and 7. Study results and limitations: Marked clonal contraction of infection- and vaccine-induced clones was seen late after vaccination. Convalescent patients were scarce in the study, and it lacked early post-infection timepoints.

Assay: immunoSEQ multiplex PCR; the TCRdb copy retains only in-frame clones and omits some. The data show about 73,000 clones, about 70% seen once. The chain joins TRBV7-2 to TRBJ2-5; D remains ambiguous. The sequenced sample was CD4+ T cells from PBMCs cultured with HCoV-NL63 spike peptides, obtained before COVID-19 vaccination. This TCR derives from a human donor who received a COVID-19 vaccine. CDR3 DNA sequence: TGTGCCAGCAGCGTCCAACAAGAGACCCAGTACTTC. Translated: CASSVQQETQYF.